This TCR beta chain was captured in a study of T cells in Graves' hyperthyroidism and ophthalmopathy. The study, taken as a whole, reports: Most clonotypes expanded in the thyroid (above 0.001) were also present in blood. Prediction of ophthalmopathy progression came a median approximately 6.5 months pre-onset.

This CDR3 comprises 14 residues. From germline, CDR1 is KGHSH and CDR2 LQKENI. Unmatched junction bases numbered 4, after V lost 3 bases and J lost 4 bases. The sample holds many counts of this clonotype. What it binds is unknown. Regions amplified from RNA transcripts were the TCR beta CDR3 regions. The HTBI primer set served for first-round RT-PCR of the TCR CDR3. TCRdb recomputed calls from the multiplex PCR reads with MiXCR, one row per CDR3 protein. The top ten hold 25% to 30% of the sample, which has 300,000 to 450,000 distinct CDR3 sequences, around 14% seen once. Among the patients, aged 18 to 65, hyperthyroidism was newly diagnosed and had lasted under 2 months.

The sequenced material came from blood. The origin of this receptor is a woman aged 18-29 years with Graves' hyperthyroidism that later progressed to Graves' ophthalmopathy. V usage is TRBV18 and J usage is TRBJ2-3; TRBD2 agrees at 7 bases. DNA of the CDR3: TGTGCCAGCTCACCTAGCGGGTGGGCAGATACGCAGTATTTT. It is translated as CASSPSGWADTQYF.